This entry is about one T cell receptor beta chain. Authors' methods: Quantification of nucleated cells was approximated via reference gene primer amplification. Clones were read by immunoSEQ multiplex PCR, and TCRdb kept only the in-frame ones, dropping some. V, J and clone size derive from that table, while D and trimming were established from the DNA sequence. The table lists 200,000 to 300,000 clones, around nine tenths of them singletons. This sample is drawn from a study of blood T cell repertoires in COVID-19. About the study: Both acute and convalescent COVID-19 samples were obtained from the United States, Italy and Spain. T cells, B-cell-depleted T cells, or PBMCs provided the cDNA or gDNA that served as material.

CDR1 is SGHDN, CDR2 FVKESK, per germline. The V gene lost 6 bases and the J gene lost 2 bases, with 9 bases spanning the gap. There are 13 residues in the CDR3. This receptor was obtained from a woman between 65 and 79 years old with active or convalescent COVID-19. The gene calls are TRBV14 and TRBJ2-3; D is unclear. Source material: peripheral blood. DNA for the CDR3: TGTGCCAGCAGTCGCCAGTACACAGATACGCAGTATTTT. It yields the protein CASSRQYTDTQYF.